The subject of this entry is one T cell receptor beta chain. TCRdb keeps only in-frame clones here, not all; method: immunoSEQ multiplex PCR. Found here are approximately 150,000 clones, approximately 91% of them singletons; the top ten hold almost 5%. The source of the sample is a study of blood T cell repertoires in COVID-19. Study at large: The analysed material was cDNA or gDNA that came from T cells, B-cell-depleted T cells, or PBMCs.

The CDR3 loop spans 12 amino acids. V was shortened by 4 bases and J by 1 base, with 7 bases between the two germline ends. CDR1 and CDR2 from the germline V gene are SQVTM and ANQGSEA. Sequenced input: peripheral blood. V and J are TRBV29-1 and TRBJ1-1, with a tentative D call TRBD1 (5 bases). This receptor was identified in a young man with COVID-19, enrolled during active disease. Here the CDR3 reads CSVAGSNTEAFF. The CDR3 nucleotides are TGCAGCGTTGCAGGGTCGAACACTGAAGCTTTCTTT.